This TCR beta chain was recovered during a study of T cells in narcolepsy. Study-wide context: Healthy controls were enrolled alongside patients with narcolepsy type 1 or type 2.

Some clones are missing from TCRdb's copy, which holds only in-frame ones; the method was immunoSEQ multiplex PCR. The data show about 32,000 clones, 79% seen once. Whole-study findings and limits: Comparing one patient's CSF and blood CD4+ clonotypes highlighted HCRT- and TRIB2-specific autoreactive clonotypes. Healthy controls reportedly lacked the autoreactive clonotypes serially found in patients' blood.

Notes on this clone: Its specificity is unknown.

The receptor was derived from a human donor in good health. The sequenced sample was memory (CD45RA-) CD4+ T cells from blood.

CDR3 sequence (DNA): TGTGCCTGGAGTAACCCCCAGCAGGGGGTGAGTGAGCAGTACTTC. It is translated as CAWSNPQQGVSEQYF. This chain joins TRBV30 and TRBJ2-7; 7 bases map to TRBD1. Germline V gene data show CDR1 as GTSNPN and CDR2 as SVGIG (reference sequence). V trimming: 2 bases; J trimming: 7 bases; junction bases outside the gene matches: 14. The CDR3 is made up of 15 amino acids.